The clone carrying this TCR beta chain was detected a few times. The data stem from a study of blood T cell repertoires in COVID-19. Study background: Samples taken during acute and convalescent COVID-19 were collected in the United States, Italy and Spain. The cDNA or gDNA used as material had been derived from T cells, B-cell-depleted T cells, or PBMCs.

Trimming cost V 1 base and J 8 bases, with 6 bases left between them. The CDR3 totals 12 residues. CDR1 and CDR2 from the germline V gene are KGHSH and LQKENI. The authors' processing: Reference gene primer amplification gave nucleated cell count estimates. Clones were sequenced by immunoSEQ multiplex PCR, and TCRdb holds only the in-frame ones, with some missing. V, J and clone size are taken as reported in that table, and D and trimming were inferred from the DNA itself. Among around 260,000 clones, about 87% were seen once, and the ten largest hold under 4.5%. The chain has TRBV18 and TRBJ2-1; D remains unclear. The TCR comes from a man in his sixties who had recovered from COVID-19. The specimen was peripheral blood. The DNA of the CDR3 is TGTGCCAGCTCACCACTCTCGGATGAGCAGTTCTTC. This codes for CASSPLSDEQFF.